This TCR beta chain was sequenced during a study of blood T cells in healthy people across ages (dated by TCRdb to between 2014 and 2017). With regard to the full study: In model experiments, roughly one uniquely barcoded TCR beta cDNA molecule per two T cells was captured by template switching. The study measured age-related changes in TCR beta repertoire diversity using deep sequencing normalized with unique cDNA molecular identifiers. The donors were divided into four age groups: young (average roughly 17 years), middle-aged (about 41), aged (around 59) and long-lived (more than 75). To avoid experimental bias, donors of different ages were spread randomly across the sequencing lanes. Using the same blood draw, the study looked at two additional independent replicas of 1 million unique cDNA reads for two donors, one aged 18 to 30 and the other aged 80 or older. Findings and caveats that apply to the study as a whole: The long-lived group showed more naive CD4+ T cells, fewer expanded clones and increased TCR diversity than the aged group, suggesting age selection. The CMV infection status of donors was not known, potentially confounding age-related changes in expanded clonotypes. Estimates of total diversity from one million sequenced T cells were regarded as lower bounds and underestimates. There was a strong correlation between observed TCR beta diversity and the percentage of naive T cells measured by flow cytometry. As age increased, observed TCR beta diversity per million T cells dropped in a roughly linear way, and a significant reduction was already evident by age around 41. Conclusive comparison of naive and antigen-experienced compartments was prevented by the profiling of bulk unsorted PBMCs.

V lost 1 base and J lost 1 base; the stretch between them is 16 bases long. CDR1 LGHNA and CDR2 YNFKEQ were looked up in the germline V gene. There are 17 amino acids in the CDR3, from cysteine to phenylalanine inclusive. Just CDR3 DNA is preserved here, 51 bases in frame from base 1. The library was made by 5' RACE. The sequencing machine was an Illumina HiSeq 2500. The second PCR ran for roughly 7 to 12 cycles and used a J-beta primer mix along with a sample-barcoded 5' primer. A unique molecular identifier was introduced onto each TCR beta cDNA molecule by a template-switch 5' adaptor carrying 12 random nucleotides. Each sample yielded at least 2.5 million CDR3-containing paired-end reads. The Mint cDNA synthesis kit, primed by a TRBC-specific oligonucleotide, was used to synthesize first-strand cDNA from all RNA. All cDNA was treated with uracil-DNA glycosylase and then went through a first 18-cycle PCR with the universal primers M1SS and BC2_uni_R. On the authors' methods: Normalization of each sample was performed by random selection of 1 million high-quality reads, each carrying a distinct molecular identifier. Instead of being binned into consensus sequences, reads with shared molecular identifiers were discarded. CDR3 identification, clonotype clustering and error correction used MiTCR with a Q25 quality threshold and the strictest error-elimination algorithm. A nonparametric unseen species model with Euler transformation was used to estimate lower-bound total TCR beta diversity. The public reads were run again by TCRdb, first through fastp at Q25 and then through MiXCR, and only productive beta chains were kept. Each entry is one CDR3 protein sequence, shown with its most common DNA and genes. TCRdb's processing, not the authors', yielded these V and J calls. A total of over a million distinct CDR3 sequences appear in this sample, roughly 43% of them only once. About 4.1% of the sample belongs to the ten largest clones.

Donors were a few dozen systemically healthy Caucasian individuals from Russia aged 6 to 90 years. Around 9.8 milliliters of peripheral blood were collected from each donor into EDTA-treated Vacutainer tubes. Ficoll-Paque density-gradient centrifugation was used to isolate PBMCs, with at least 6.5 million obtained per sample. Trizol reagent was used to extract total RNA from the PBMCs, yielding at least 6 micrograms per sample. The percentages of naive CD45RAhigh/CD27high T cells were determined by flow cytometry on a PBMC aliquot from every donor. On this clonotype: Its antigen remains unidentified. It has no much larger one-base neighbor in the sample; base qualities were not kept.

The sequencing input was blood. This sequence originates from a woman between 18 and 30 years old in good health. In this chain, TRBV4-2 is recombined with TRBJ2-5, with the identity of the D gene unclear. The CDR3 protein: CASSQADRSDPQETQYF. The bases read TGTGCCAGCAGCCAAGCGGATCGAAGCGACCCCCAAGAGACCCAGTACTTC.